This paragraph covers one T cell receptor (beta chain) sequence. Its antigen is still unknown. Some clones are missing from TCRdb's copy, which holds only in-frame ones; the method was immunoSEQ multiplex PCR. The data show about 110,000 clones, just under 90% seen once. These data belong to a study of T cell responses to AZD1222 COVID-19 vaccine. General observations from the study: At baseline, just six AZD1222 recipients tested seropositive.

Germline values: CDR1 DFQATT, CDR2 SNEGSKA (reference sequence). The CDR3 consists of 14 residues. V was clipped by 3 bases and J by 7 bases; unmatched bases: 8. The sequence was collected from an adult in good health. The sample in question was peripheral blood, obtained on day 0 of AZD1222 vaccination. This chain joins TRBV20-1 and TRBJ2-1; 8 bases agree with TRBD2. The CDR3 nucleotides are TGCAGTGCTAGTACGACGGGGGGGCGTAATGAGCAGTTCTTC. As protein: CSASTTGGRNEQFF.